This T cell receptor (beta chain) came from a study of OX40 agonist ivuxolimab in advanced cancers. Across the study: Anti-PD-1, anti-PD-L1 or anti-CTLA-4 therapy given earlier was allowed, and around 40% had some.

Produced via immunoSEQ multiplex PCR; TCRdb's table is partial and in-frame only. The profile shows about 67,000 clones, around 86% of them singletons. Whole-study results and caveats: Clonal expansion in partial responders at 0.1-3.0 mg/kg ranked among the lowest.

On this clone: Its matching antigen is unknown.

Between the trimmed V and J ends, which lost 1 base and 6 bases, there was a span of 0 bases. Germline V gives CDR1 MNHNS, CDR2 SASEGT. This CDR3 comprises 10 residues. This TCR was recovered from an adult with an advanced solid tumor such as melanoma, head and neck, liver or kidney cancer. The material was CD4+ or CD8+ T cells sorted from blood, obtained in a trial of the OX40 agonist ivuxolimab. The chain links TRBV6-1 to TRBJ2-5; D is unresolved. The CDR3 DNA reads TGTGCCAGCAGTGAAGAGACCCAGTACTTC. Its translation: CASSEETQYF.